This TCR beta chain was sequenced in a study of response to subunit inactivated influenza vaccine. Study-wide results and limits: Every seasonal influenza vaccination brings in few new T cells, the authors suggested.

Comments on this clonotype: Its antigen is unknown.

Germline-derived CDR1 and CDR2 are MDHEN and SYDVKM. The length of the CDR3 is 16 residues. The V segment lost 6 bases and the J segment 4 bases; nucleotides outside the gene matches: 11. TCRdb re-called the RT-PCR reads with MiXCR, one entry per CDR3 protein. The sample records over 750,000 distinct CDR3 sequences, around 21% being singletons. This receptor was taken from a man aged 50-59 years who received an inactivated influenza vaccine. Source: PBMCs from blood, taken roughly 5 days after vaccination. This chain links TRBV28 with TRBJ2-3, with 9 bases that match TRBD2. In DNA, the CDR3 is TGTGCCAGCAGCCCACTTGGGCGGGAGGGCTCAGATACGCAGTATTTT. This translates into CASSPLGREGSDTQYF.